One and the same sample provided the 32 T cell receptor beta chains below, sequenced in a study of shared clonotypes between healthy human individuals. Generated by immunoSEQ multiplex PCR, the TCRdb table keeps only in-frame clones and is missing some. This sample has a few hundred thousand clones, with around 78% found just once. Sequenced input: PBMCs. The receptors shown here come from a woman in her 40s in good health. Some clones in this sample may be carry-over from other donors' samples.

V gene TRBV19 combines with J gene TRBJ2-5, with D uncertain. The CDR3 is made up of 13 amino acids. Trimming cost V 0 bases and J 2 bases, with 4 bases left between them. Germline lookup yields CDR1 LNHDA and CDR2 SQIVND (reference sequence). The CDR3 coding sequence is TGTGCCAGTAGTATAGAGCAGCAAGAGACCCAGTACTTC. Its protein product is CASSIEQQETQYF.

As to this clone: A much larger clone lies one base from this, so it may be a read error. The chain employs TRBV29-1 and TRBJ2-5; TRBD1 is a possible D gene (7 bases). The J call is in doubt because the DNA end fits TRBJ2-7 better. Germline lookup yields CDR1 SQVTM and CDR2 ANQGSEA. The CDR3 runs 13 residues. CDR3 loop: CRVGGQCVYEQYF. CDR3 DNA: TGCCGCGTGGGGGGACAGTGCGTATACGAGCAGTACTTC.

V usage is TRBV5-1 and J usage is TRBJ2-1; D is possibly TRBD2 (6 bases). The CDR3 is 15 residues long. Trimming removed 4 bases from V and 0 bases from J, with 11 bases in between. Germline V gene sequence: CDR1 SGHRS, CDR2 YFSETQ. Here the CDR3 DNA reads TGCGCCAGCAGCGCGTACGGGAGCTCCTACAATGAGCAGTTCTTC. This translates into CASSAYGSSYNEQFF.

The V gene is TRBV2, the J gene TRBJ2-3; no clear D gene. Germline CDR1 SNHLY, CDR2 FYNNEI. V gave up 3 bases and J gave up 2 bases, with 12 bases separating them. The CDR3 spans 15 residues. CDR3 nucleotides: TGTGCCAGCAGTGATCAATTGGGTCTCACAGATACGCAGTATTTT. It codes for CASSDQLGLTDTQYF.

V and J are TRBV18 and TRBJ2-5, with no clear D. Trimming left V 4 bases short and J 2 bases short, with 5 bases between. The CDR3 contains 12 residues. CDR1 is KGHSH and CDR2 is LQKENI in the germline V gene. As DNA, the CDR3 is TGTGCCAGCTCACGTTCTCAAGAGACCCAGTACTTC. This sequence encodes CASSRSQETQYF.

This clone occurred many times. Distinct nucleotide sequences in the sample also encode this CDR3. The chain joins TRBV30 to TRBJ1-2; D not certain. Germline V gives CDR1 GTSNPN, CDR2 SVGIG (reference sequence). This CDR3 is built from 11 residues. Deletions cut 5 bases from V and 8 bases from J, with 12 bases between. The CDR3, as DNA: TGTGCCTGGGGACCCTCCCGGGGCTACACCTTC. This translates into CAWGPSRGYTF.

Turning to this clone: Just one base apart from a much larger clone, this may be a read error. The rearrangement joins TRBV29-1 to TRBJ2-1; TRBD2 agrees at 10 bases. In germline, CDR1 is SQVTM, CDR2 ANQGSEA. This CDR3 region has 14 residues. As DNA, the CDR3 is TGCAACGTTCGCCGAACTAGCGGGATGGGTGAGCAGTTCTTC. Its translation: CNVRRTSGMGEQFF.

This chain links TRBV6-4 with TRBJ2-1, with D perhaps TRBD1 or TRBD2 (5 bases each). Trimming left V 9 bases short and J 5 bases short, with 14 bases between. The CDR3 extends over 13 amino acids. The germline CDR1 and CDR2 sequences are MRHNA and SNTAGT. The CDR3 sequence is CASSPGPDNEQFF. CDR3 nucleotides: TGTGCCAGTTCTCCGGGGCCAGACAATGAGCAGTTCTTC.

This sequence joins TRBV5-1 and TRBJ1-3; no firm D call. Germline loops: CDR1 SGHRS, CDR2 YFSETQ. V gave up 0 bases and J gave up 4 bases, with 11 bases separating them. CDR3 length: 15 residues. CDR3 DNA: TGCGCCAGCAGCTTGGACGGGGTTGCAGGAAACACCATATATTTT. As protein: CASSLDGVAGNTIYF.

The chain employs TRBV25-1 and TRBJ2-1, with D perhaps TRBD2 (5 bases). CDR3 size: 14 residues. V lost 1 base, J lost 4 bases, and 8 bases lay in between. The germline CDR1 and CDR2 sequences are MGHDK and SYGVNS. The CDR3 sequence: CASSEFWTYNEQFF. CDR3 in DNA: TGTGCCAGCAGTGAATTTTGGACTTACAATGAGCAGTTCTTC. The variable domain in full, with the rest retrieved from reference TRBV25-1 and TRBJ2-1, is EADIYQTPRYLVIGTGKKITLECSQTMGHDKMYWYQQDPGMELHLIHYSYGVNSTEKGDLSSESTVSRIRTEHFPLTLESARPSHTSQYLCASSEFWTYNEQFFGPGTRLTVL.

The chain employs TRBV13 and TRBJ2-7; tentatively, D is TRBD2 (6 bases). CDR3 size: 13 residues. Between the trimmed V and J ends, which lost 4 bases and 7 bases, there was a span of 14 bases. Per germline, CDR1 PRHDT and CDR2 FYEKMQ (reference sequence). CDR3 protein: CASSSAGRGEQYF. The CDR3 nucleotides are TGTGCCAGCAGCTCCGCAGGGCGGGGAGAGCAGTACTTC.

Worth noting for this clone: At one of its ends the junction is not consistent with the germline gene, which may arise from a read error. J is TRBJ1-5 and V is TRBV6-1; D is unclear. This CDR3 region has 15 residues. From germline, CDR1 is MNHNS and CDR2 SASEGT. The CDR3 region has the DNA TGTGCCGGCAGCCTAGGGCAGGTCGGCAATCAGCCCCAGCATTTT. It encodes CAGSLGQVGNQPQHF.

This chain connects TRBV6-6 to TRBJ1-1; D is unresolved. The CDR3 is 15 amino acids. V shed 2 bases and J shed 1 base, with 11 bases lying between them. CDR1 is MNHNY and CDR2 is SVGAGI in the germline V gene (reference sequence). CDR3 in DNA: TGTGCCAGCAGTTACGAGGGTCTCGGGAACACTGAAGCTTTCTTT. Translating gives CASSYEGLGNTEAFF.

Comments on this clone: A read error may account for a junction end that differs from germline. The CDR3 nucleotides are TGTGCTAGCAGCCAGGGATATAACACTGAAGCTTTCTTT. Its protein product is CASSQGYNTEAFF. This chain links TRBV7-7 with TRBJ1-1; D may be TRBD1 (5 bases). The V gene's germline CDR1 is SSHAT and CDR2 FNYEAQ (reference sequence). The CDR3 is 13 residues long.

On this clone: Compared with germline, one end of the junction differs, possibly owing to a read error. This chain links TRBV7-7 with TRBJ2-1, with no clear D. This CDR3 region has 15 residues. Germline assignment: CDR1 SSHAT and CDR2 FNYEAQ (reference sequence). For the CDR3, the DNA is TGTGCTAGCAGCTTAAATCCTAGTTCCTACAATGAGCAGTTCTTC. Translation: CASSLNPSSYNEQFF.

CDR3 sequence: CASSLSLAGNYEQYF. The CDR3 DNA reads as TGTGCCAGCAGTTTAAGCCTAGCGGGTAACTACGAGCAGTACTTC. The chain recombines TRBV27 with TRBJ2-7; 8 nucleotides line up with TRBD2. There are 15 residues in the CDR3. The germline gives CDR1 MNHEY, CDR2 SMNVEV (reference sequence). The V gene end was trimmed by 2 bases and the J gene end by 3 bases; junction bases not matched to a gene: 6.

CDR3 bases: TGTGCCAGCAGCTCCGGGACTGTCCACGAGACCCAGTACTTC. Translated: CASSSGTVHETQYF. This chain connects TRBV5-4 to TRBJ2-5, with D possibly TRBD2 on 6 matching bases. Trimming cost V 3 bases and J 5 bases, with 14 bases left between them. This CDR3 contains 14 residues. Looked up from germline, CDR1 is SGHNT and CDR2 is YYREEE (reference sequence).

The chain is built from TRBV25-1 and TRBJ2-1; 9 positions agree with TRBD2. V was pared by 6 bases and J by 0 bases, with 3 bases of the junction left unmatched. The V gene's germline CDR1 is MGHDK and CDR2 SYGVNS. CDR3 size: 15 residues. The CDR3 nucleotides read TGTGCCAGCAGCCGGACTAGCGCCTCCTACAATGAGCAGTTCTTC. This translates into CASSRTSASYNEQFF.

CDR3 region: CASSLQGMNTEAFF. In nucleotides, the CDR3 is TGTGCCAGCAGCTTACAGGGGATGAACACTGAAGCTTTCTTT. The gene calls are TRBV11-2 and TRBJ1-1; the D gene is possibly TRBD1 (6 bases). This CDR3 has 14 residues. The germline V and J ends were trimmed by 2 bases and 0 bases, with 7 bases remaining between them. The V gene's germline CDR1 is SGHAT and CDR2 FQNNGV.

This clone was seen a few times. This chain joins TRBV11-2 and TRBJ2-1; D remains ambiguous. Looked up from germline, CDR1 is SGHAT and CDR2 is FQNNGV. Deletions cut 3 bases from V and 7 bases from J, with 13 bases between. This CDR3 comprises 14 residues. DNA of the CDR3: TGTGCCAGCAGCTTTCCTGGGATTTCGAATGAGCAGTTCTTC. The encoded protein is CASSFPGISNEQFF.

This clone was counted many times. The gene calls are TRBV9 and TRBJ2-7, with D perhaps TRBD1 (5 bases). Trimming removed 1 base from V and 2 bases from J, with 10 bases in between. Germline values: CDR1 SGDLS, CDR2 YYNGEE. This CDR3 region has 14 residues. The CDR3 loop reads CASSVQGVPYEQYF. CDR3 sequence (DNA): TGTGCCAGCAGCGTACAGGGCGTTCCCTACGAGCAGTACTTC.

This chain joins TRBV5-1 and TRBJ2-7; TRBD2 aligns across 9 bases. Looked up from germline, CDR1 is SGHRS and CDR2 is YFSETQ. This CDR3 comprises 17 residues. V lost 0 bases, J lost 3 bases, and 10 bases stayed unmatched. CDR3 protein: CASSLAGVAGAYYEQYF. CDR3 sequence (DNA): TGCGCCAGCAGCTTGGCGGGGGTAGCGGGAGCATACTACGAGCAGTACTTC.

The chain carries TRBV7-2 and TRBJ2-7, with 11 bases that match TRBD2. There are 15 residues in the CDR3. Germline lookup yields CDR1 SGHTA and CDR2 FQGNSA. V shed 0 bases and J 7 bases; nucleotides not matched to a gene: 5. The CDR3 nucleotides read TGTGCCAGCAGCTTAGCCCTAGCGGGAGGTCATGAGCAGTACTTC. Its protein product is CASSLALAGGHEQYF.

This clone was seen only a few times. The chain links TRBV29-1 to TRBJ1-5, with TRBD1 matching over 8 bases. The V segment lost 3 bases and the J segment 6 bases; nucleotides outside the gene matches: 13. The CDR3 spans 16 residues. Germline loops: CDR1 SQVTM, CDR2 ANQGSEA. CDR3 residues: CSVESPNRGIGQPQHF. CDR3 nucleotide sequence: TGCAGCGTTGAGAGCCCCAACAGGGGGATAGGTCAGCCCCAGCATTTT.

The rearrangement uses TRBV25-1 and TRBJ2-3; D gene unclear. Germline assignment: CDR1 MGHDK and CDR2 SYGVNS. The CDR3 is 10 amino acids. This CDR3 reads CPPKGDTQYF. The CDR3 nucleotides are TGTCCCCCCAAAGGAGATACGCAGTATTTT.

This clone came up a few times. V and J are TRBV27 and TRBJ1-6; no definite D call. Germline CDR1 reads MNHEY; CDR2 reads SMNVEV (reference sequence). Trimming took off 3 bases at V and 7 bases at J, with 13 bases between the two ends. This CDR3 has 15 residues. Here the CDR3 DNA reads TGTGCCAGCAGTTTTTGGGAGGTGGCCAATTCACCCCTCCACTTT. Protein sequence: CASSFWEVANSPLHF.

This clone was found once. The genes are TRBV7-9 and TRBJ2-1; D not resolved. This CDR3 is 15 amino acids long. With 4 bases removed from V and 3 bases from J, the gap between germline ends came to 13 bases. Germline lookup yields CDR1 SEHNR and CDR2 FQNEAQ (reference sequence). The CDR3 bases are TGTGCCAGCAGCTCCGGACGGAGCAGCTACAATGAGCAGTTCTTC. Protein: CASSSGRSSYNEQFF.

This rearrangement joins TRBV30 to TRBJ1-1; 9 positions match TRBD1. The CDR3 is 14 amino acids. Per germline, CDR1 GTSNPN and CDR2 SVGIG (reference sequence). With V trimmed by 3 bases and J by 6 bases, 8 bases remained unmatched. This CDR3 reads CAWRIQGAIPEAFF. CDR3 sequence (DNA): TGTGCCTGGAGGATACAGGGGGCCATCCCTGAAGCTTTCTTT. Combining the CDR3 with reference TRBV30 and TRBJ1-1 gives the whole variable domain SQTIHQWPATLVQPVGSPLSLECTVEGTSNPNLYWYRQAAGRGLQLLFYSVGIGQISSEVPQNLSASRPQDRQFILSSKKLLLSDSGFYLCAWRIQGAIPEAFFGQGTRLTVV.

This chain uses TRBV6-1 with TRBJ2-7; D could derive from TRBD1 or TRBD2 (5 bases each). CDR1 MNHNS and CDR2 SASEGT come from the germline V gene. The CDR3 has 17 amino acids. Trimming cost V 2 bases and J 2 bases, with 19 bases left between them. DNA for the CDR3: TGTGCCAGCAGTGAATCGGGGCAGCAACTCCTAACCTACGAGCAGTACTTC. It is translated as CASSESGQQLLTYEQYF.

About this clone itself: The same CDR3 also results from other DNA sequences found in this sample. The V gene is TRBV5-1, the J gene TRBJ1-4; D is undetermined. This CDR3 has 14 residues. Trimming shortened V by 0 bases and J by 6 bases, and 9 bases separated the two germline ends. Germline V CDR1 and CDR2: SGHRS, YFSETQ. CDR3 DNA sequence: TGCGCCAGCAGCTTGGAAGGGAGAGATGAAAAACTGTTTTTT. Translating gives CASSLEGRDEKLFF.

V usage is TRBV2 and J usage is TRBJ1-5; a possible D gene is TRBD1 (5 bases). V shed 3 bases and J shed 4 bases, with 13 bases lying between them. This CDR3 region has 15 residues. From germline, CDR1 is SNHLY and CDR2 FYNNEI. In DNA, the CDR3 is TGTGCCAGCAGTGATACCAGGGCCCTGAATCAGCCCCAGCATTTT. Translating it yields CASSDTRALNQPQHF.

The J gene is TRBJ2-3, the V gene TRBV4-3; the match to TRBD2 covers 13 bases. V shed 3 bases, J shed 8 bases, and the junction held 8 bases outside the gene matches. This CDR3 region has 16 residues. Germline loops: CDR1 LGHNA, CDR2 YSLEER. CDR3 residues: CASSQRLAGGRVTQYF. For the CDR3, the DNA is TGCGCCAGCAGCCAGCGACTAGCGGGGGGACGGGTTACGCAGTATTTT.